This T cell receptor (beta chain) appears in the sequencing data of a study of control samples from healthy donors and cancer patients. Clones were read by immunoSEQ multiplex PCR, and TCRdb kept only the in-frame ones, dropping some. The table includes approximately 130,000 clones, 87% detected once. The CDR3 spans 12 residues. V lost 3 bases and J lost 10, with 12 bases in between. V is TRBV12-3 or TRBV12-4 and J is TRBJ1-1, with unresolved D. Material for sequencing was blood. This sequence was found in a man aged 55 to 69 in good health. CDR3 sequence (DNA): TGTGCCAGCAGTTTGGAATTATACCTAGCTTTCTTT. The encoded protein is CASSLELYLAFF.